Listed below are T cell receptor beta chains from one sample, sequenced in a study of T cells in Graves' hyperthyroidism and ophthalmopathy. MiXCR was run by TCRdb on the multiplex PCR reads, yielding one entry per CDR3 protein. Among around 620,000 distinct CDR3 sequences, over 12% were seen once, and the ten largest hold more than 6%. Sequencing used blood. The receptors here all came from a woman between 18 and 29 years old with Graves' ophthalmopathy. Each CDR3 is given with its conserved first and last residue. The D gene is left open where the match is weak. For some rows the clone size is stated as once, few or many, or as a class when expanded; others skip it.

V gene	D gene	clone size	J gene	CDR3 protein	CDR3 DNA
TRBV4-1	-	once	TRBJ1-2	CASSPPRAGSYGYTF	TGCGCCAGCAGCCCACCGCGTGCAGGATCCTATGGCTACACCTTC
TRBV15	TRBD1	many	TRBJ2-1	CATSRGPTGAIYNEQFF	TGTGCCACCAGCAGAGGCCCGACAGGGGCGATTTACAATGAGCAGTTCTTC
TRBV6-1	TRBD2	once	TRBJ2-5	CASMGGAGGGETQYF	TGTGCCAGCATGGGGGGAGCGGGAGGGGGAGAGACCCAGTACTTC
TRBV30	-	many	TRBJ2-7	CAQDTGAGTYEQYF	TGTGCCCAAGACACGGGCGCGGGTACCTACGAGCAGTACTTC
TRBV6-1	-	many	TRBJ1-2	CASSTRQDPNYGYTF	TGTGCCAGCAGTACACGACAGGACCCAAACTATGGCTACACCTTC
TRBV6-1	TRBD1	-	TRBJ1-5	CASRRPGQGMNQPQHF	TGTGCCAGCAGGCGACCGGGACAGGGTATGAATCAGCCCCAGCATTTT
TRBV7-2	TRBD2	many	TRBJ2-2	CASSSVSPVRSGRYTGELFF	TGTGCCAGCAGCTCCGTTAGTCCAGTCCGGAGCGGGAGATACACCGGGGAGCTGTTTTTT
TRBV4-1	-	-	TRBJ2-7	CASSQEQGSYEQYF	TGCGCCAGCAGCCAAGAGCAAGGATCCTACGAGCAGTACTTC
TRBV27	-	many	TRBJ2-7	CASSPPSRAANYEQYF	TGTGCCAGCAGTCCACCTTCCAGGGCAGCGAACTACGAGCAGTACTTC
TRBV30	-	many	TRBJ2-4	CAWSPKGNIQYF	TGTGCCTGGAGTCCCAAGGGGAACATTCAGTACTTC
TRBV28	TRBD2	many	TRBJ2-1	CASSLLRLAGHNEQFF	TGTGCCAGCAGTTTATTAAGGCTAGCGGGGCACAATGAGCAGTTCTTC
TRBV12-3/TRBV12-4	-	-	TRBJ2-1	CASSFNYREQFF	TGTGCCAGCAGTTTCAACTACCGTGAGCAGTTCTTC
TRBV19	TRBD1	many	TRBJ1-6	CASSILAGGVNSPLHF	TGTGCCAGTAGTATCCTCGCAGGGGGCGTTAATTCACCCCTCCACTTT
TRBV28	-	many	TRBJ2-5	CASSSSKETQYF	TGTGCCAGCAGTTCCTCAAAAGAGACCCAGTACTTC
TRBV12-3/TRBV12-4	-	-	TRBJ2-7	CASSPILYEQYF	TGTGCCAGCAGTCCCATCCTCTACGAGCAGTACTTC
TRBV12-3/TRBV12-4	-	many	TRBJ1-4	CASNEFSGGKLFF	TGTGCCAGCAACGAATTCTCGGGGGGGAAACTGTTTTTT
TRBV12-3/TRBV12-4	-	many	TRBJ1-2	CANLSPSGLFGYTF	TGTGCCAACCTATCCCCGTCTGGTTTGTTTGGCTACACCTTC
TRBV29-1	-	many	TRBJ1-1	CSVEDHGEAFF	TGCAGCGTTGAAGATCATGGTGAAGCTTTCTTT
TRBV20-1	TRBD2	many	TRBJ2-2	CSARGVSSGRLDTGELFF	TGCAGTGCTAGAGGGGTATCTAGCGGGAGACTCGACACCGGGGAGCTGTTTTTT